This entry lists 32 T cell receptor beta chains sequenced from one sample in a study of T cell repertoires in cytomegalovirus infection. These receptors lack a known antigen. TCRdb passed the reads through MiXCR, listing each CDR3 protein once. The data contain about 350,000 distinct CDR3 sequences, just under 35% of them singletons. Sequenced material: cultured PBMCs, taken from culture after CMV antigen stimulation. These receptors originate from a human donor in good health (CMV status not recorded). Some clones in this sample may be carry-over from other donors' samples.

This clonotype was observed at least ten times. V and J are TRBV4-1 and TRBJ2-7; 8 nucleotides agree with TRBD1. The CDR3 runs to 16 residues. Germline V CDR1 and CDR2: MGHRA, YSYEKL. With 3 bases clipped from V and 2 bases from J, the junction kept 9 bases outside the gene matches. Written as DNA, the CDR3 is TGCGCCAGCAGCCAGGCCTCGGACAGGGTAACCTACGAGCAGTACTTC. Its protein is CASSQASDRVTYEQYF.

The table lists this clonotype with a few counts. This sequence joins TRBV18 and TRBJ1-1; D remains unclear. The CDR3 consists of 13 residues. V lost 5 bases to trimming and J lost 3 bases, with 10 bases between them. CDR1 is KGHSH, CDR2 LQKENI, per germline. CDR3 sequence (DNA): TGTGCCAGCTCATCAAACGATTACACTGAAGCTTTCTTT. Its protein product is CASSSNDYTEAFF.

V and J are TRBV7-6 and TRBJ2-7, with unresolved D. This CDR3 region has 13 residues. From germline, CDR1 is SGHVS and CDR2 FNYEAQ. Trimming took off 2 bases at V and 5 bases at J, with 10 bases between the two ends. The CDR3 bases are TGTGCCAGCAGCTTAACATCCTGGAACGAGCAGTACGTC. This translates into CASSLTSWNEQYV.

The rearrangement uses TRBV5-1 and TRBJ1-1; D is possibly TRBD1 (6 bases). CDR3 length: 13 residues. CDR1 and CDR2 from the germline V gene are SGHRS and YFSETQ. Between the trimmed V and J ends, which lost 3 bases and 6 bases, there was a span of 12 bases. CDR3 protein: CASSSGQTSEAFF. The DNA for the CDR3 is TGCGCCAGCAGCTCCGGACAGACCTCTGAAGCTTTCTTT.

This clonotype was observed at least ten times. The chain links TRBV12-3 or TRBV12-4 to TRBJ2-1, with a weak D call TRBD1 (6 bases). CDR3 length equals 15 residues. Trimming removed 1 base from V and 5 bases from J, with 12 bases in between. DNA of the CDR3: TGTGCCAGCAGTTTAGTGACAGGTAACGACAATGAGCAGTTCTTC. Protein sequence: CASSLVTGNDNEQFF.

The chain joins TRBV19 to TRBJ2-3; D is unclear. This CDR3 is 12 amino acids long. Trimming took off 2 bases at V and 6 bases at J, with 6 bases between the two ends. CDR1 is LNHDA and CDR2 is SQIVND in the germline V gene (reference sequence). CDR3 nucleotides: TGTGCCAGTAGTATATTCCGGGATACGCAGTATTTT. Residues: CASSIFRDTQYF.

The chain links TRBV6-5 to TRBJ2-7; either TRBD1 or TRBD2 may fit D (5 bases each). Germline CDR1 reads MNHEY; CDR2 reads SVGAGI. Trimming shortened V by 0 bases and J by 2 bases, and 11 bases separated the two germline ends. CDR3 length: 15 residues. This CDR3 reads CASSYSGTEPYEQYV. DNA of the CDR3: TGTGCCAGCAGTTACTCAGGGACCGAACCCTACGAGCAGTACGTC.

This chain connects TRBV12-3 or TRBV12-4 to TRBJ2-1; 7 nucleotides agree with TRBD2. Trimming at V came to 10 bases and at J to 3 bases, leaving 9 bases not matched to a gene. The CDR3 has 14 residues. The CDR3 here is CATGSAGYYNEQFF. CDR3 DNA sequence: TGTGCCACCGGATCAGCGGGATACTACAATGAGCAGTTCTTC.

The V call is TRBV7-9, the J call TRBJ2-1; 10 nucleotides align to TRBD2. CDR1 and CDR2 (germline): SEHNR, FQNEAQ (reference sequence). The CDR3 spans 16 residues. Germline trimming cut 4 bases from V and 9 bases from J; bases unmatched to any gene: 12. The CDR3 DNA reads TGTGCCAGCAGCTACTATCTAGCGGGAGTAGACGGTGAGCAGTTCTTC. It is translated as CASSYYLAGVDGEQFF.

This clonotype came up once. The J gene is TRBJ2-5, the V gene TRBV6-1; 8 bases fit TRBD2. The V gene end was trimmed by 6 bases and the J gene end by 2 bases; junction bases not matched to a gene: 17. This CDR3 is 18 amino acids long. The germline gives CDR1 MNHNS, CDR2 SASEGT. The CDR3, as DNA: TGTGCCAGCAGCGGACCTAGATCAGGGCGGGAGGAGCAAGAGACCCAGTACTTC. Translating it yields CASSGPRSGREEQETQYF.

This clonotype has only a few counts. The chain uses TRBV11-1 and TRBJ2-2; D gene uncertain. The CDR3 is 13 residues long. Between the trimmed V and J ends, which lost 1 base and 7 bases, there was a span of 7 bases. Germline CDR1 is SGHAT and CDR2 is FQDESV (reference sequence). The CDR3 DNA sequence: TGTGCCAGCAGCTTAGAGGTTAACGGGGAGCTGTTTTTT. It translates to CASSLEVNGELFF.

The chain combines TRBV29-1 with TRBJ2-7; D perhaps matches TRBD2 (6 bases). This CDR3 contains 17 residues. Germline loops: CDR1 SQVTM, CDR2 ANQGSEA. V lost 4 bases and J 0 bases, leaving 22 bases between the germline ends. The CDR3 loop reads CSVGGGSLADSSYEQYF. The CDR3 nucleotides read TGCAGCGTTGGTGGGGGGTCGCTAGCTGATAGCTCCTACGAGCAGTACTTC.

The chain couples TRBV5-5 to TRBJ2-7; D call uncertain. Germline V lookup: CDR1 SGHKS, CDR2 YYEKEE (reference sequence). Trimming removed 4 bases from V and 5 bases from J, with 13 bases in between. The CDR3 is 13 residues long. DNA for the CDR3: TGTGCCAGCAGCGTCGGCTGGGTCCACGAGCAGTACGTC. It yields the protein CASSVGWVHEQYV.

The chain combines TRBV20-1 with TRBJ2-5; 10 nucleotides align to TRBD1. The germline CDR1 and CDR2 sequences are DFQATT and SNEGSKA (reference sequence). The V and J ends lost 3 bases and 5 bases, in that order; junction bases with no gene match: 6. This CDR3 is built from 14 residues. CDR3 sequence reads: CSASRDRGLETQYF. CDR3 bases: TGCAGTGCTAGCCGAGACAGGGGGCTTGAGACCCAGTACTTC.

This chain joins TRBV5-3 and TRBJ2-4; D uncertain. TRBV5-3 is treated as an ORF (open reading frame) with a function not yet certain. V was clipped by 3 bases and J by 1 base, with 14 bases between them. The CDR3 consists of 16 residues. The CDR3 loop reads CARSWADDRAKNIQYF. In nucleotides, the CDR3 is TGTGCCAGAAGCTGGGCTGACGACCGGGCCAAAAACATTCAGTACTTC.

The gene calls are TRBV7-2 and TRBJ1-2, with a weak D call TRBD1 (5 bases). V was pared by 6 bases and J by 6 bases, with 14 bases between. Looked up from germline, CDR1 is SGHTA and CDR2 is FQGNSA. CDR3 length: 13 amino acids. CDR3 DNA sequence: TGTGCCAGCAGTCCTGAATGGGGGAATGGCTACACCTTC. Translating gives CASSPEWGNGYTF.

Regarding this clonotype: Compared with germline, one end of the junction differs, possibly owing to a read error. V usage is TRBV11-2 and J usage is TRBJ2-7; TRBD2 aligns across 10 bases. From germline, CDR1 is SGHAT and CDR2 FQNNGV. The CDR3 covers 15 residues. The CDR3 DNA sequence: TGTGCCAGCAGTCACCTACTAGCGGGACAAGGTGAGCATTACTTC. It codes for CASSHLLAGQGEHYF.

In this sample, this clonotype turned up many times. This chain uses TRBV30 with TRBJ1-2; D gene ambiguous. The CDR3 is 15 amino acids. Germline CDR1 reads GTSNPN; CDR2 reads SVGIG (reference sequence). V gave up 3 bases and J gave up 1 base, with 15 bases separating them. CDR3 coding DNA: TGTGCCTGGAGCGATGGATTCGGTCTTAACTATGGCTACACCTTC. It specifies CAWSDGFGLNYGYTF.

The chain couples TRBV7-2 to TRBJ2-5; 8 bases agree with TRBD2. The CDR3 contains 15 residues. V trimming: 3 bases; J trimming: 2 bases; junction bases outside the gene matches: 5. Germline assignment: CDR1 SGHTA and CDR2 FQGNSA. CDR3 region: CASSFQRGQQETQYF. Written as DNA, the CDR3 is TGTGCCAGCAGCTTCCAGCGGGGGCAACAAGAGACCCAGTACTTC.

This clonotype was seen ten or more times. This sequence joins TRBV12-3 or TRBV12-4 and TRBJ1-6; D is possibly TRBD1 (6 bases). The CDR3 consists of 15 residues. Trimming took 2 bases from V and 9 from J, leaving 14 bases between them. The CDR3 reads CASSLSRGLGSPLHF. CDR3 nucleotide sequence: TGTGCCAGCAGTTTAAGCAGGGGACTGGGTTCACCCCTCCACTTT.

The rearrangement links TRBV19 to TRBJ2-1; 9 nucleotides line up with TRBD2. V shed 5 bases and J 8 bases; nucleotides not matched to a gene: 7. The CDR3 length is 14 residues. Looked up from germline, CDR1 is LNHDA and CDR2 is SQIVND (reference sequence). The CDR3 sequence is CASSPGLALYEQFF. For the CDR3, the DNA is TGTGCCAGTAGTCCGGGACTAGCCCTATATGAGCAGTTCTTC. Full variable domain (outside the CDR3, taken from reference TRBV19 and TRBJ2-1): DGGITQSPKYLFRKEGQNVTLSCEQNLNHDAMYWYRQDPGQGLRLIYYSQIVNDFQKGDIAEGYSVSREKKESFPLTVTSAQKNPTAFYLCASSPGLALYEQFFGPGTRLTVL.

V and J are TRBV20-1 and TRBJ2-3, with 7 bases matching TRBD1. CDR3 length equals 14 residues. CDR1 and CDR2 from the germline V gene are DFQATT and SNEGSKA (reference sequence). V gave up 1 base and J gave up 5 bases; unmatched junction bases: 6. CDR3: CSARGRGGEDTQYF. Written as DNA, the CDR3 is TGCAGTGCTAGAGGGAGAGGGGGCGAAGATACGCAGTATTTT.

This clonotype was observed at least ten times. V gene TRBV30 combines with J gene TRBJ2-1, with TRBD2 as a possible D gene (6 bases). Germline V lookup: CDR1 GTSNPN, CDR2 SVGIG (reference sequence). V lost 0 bases, J lost 16 bases, and 13 bases lay in between. CDR3 length: 11 amino acids. CDR3 nucleotides: TGTGCCTGGAGTGTGGCGGGACGCAGCTTCTTC. This codes for CAWSVAGRSFF.

There are a few counts of this clonotype. The V call is TRBV7-2, the J call TRBJ2-7, with D possibly called TRBD1 or TRBD2 (5 bases each). Germline CDR1 is SGHTA and CDR2 is FQGNSA. V was pared by 8 bases and J by 0 bases, with 14 bases between. The CDR3 contains 14 residues. CDR3 sequence reads: CASALGDGSYEQYV. CDR3 sequence (DNA): TGTGCCAGCGCCCTGGGGGACGGCTCCTACGAGCAGTACGTC.

This clonotype was counted many times. V usage is TRBV7-2 and J usage is TRBJ2-3; 10 bases are shared with TRBD2. This CDR3 region has 16 residues. Germline assignment: CDR1 SGHTA and CDR2 FQGNSA. With V trimmed by 5 bases and J by 6 bases, 11 bases remained unmatched. The CDR3 region has the DNA TGTGCCAGCAGCCAAATCAGCGGGAGGGCCTCGGATACGCAGTATTTT. Its protein is CASSQISGRASDTQYF. Full variable domain (remainder filled in from reference TRBV7-2 and TRBJ2-3): GAGVSQSPSNKVTEKGKDVELRCDPISGHTALYWYRQSLGQGLEFLIYFQGNSAPDKSGLPSDRFSAERTGGSVSTLTIQRTQQEDSAVYLCASSQISGRASDTQYFGPGTRLTVL.

The chain joins TRBV20-1 to TRBJ2-3; 10 bases match TRBD2. The ends lost 5 bases at V and 8 bases at J; junction bases unmatched: 16. This CDR3 is 16 amino acids long. CDR1 is DFQATT and CDR2 is SNEGSKA in the germline V gene (reference sequence). CDR3: CSAGLAEGGLMVTQYF. For the CDR3, the DNA is TGCAGTGCTGGACTAGCGGAGGGGGGTCTGATGGTTACGCAGTATTTT.

The chain carries TRBV10-3 and TRBJ1-3, with D possibly being TRBD1 (5 bases). The V and J ends lost 4 bases and 8 bases respectively, with 15 bases between them. Germline V gene data show CDR1 as ENHRY and CDR2 as SYGVKD. CDR3 length: 14 residues. CDR3 amino acids: CAISVRGTQDTIYF. Here the CDR3 DNA reads TGTGCCATCAGTGTTCGGGGGACCCAGGACACCATATATTTT.

This clonotype has a handful of counts. The V and J genes are TRBV7-2 and TRBJ1-5; 11 nucleotides align to TRBD1. The trim removed 5 bases at V and 1 base at J, leaving 7 bases unmatched. This CDR3 contains 17 residues. CDR1 and CDR2 (germline): SGHTA, FQGNSA. The CDR3 loop is CASSPGTGGGSNQPQHF. In nucleotides, the CDR3 is TGTGCCAGCAGCCCAGGGACAGGGGGTGGGAGCAATCAGCCCCAGCATTTT.

This clonotype was seen many times. The chain recombines TRBV7-2 with TRBJ2-1; 9 bases fit TRBD1. The V gene's germline CDR1 is SGHTA and CDR2 FQGNSA. The CDR3 is 16 residues long. V was clipped by 5 bases and J by 9 bases; unmatched bases: 14. Here the CDR3 reads CASSGPRDRAKGEQFF. DNA of the CDR3: TGTGCCAGCAGCGGCCCCCGGGACAGGGCCAAGGGTGAGCAGTTCTTC.

This clonotype was recorded a few times. CDR3 coding DNA: TGTGCCAGCAGCTCAACCCCCGGCATCGTTAAAAACATTCAGTACTTC. Protein: CASSSTPGIVKNIQYF. The genes are TRBV7-2 and TRBJ2-4; D unresolved. Germline assignment: CDR1 SGHTA and CDR2 FQGNSA. V was trimmed by 4 bases and J by 4 bases, leaving 17 bases between them. The CDR3 extends over 16 amino acids. The entire variable domain, with the rest obtained from reference TRBV7-2 and TRBJ2-4, is as follows: GAGVSQSPSNKVTEKGKDVELRCDPISGHTALYWYRQSLGQGLEFLIYFQGNSAPDKSGLPSDRFSAERTGGSVSTLTIQRTQQEDSAVYLCASSSTPGIVKNIQYFGAGTRLSVL.

This clonotype was seen more than once but under ten times. The chain employs TRBV19 and TRBJ2-1, with D maybe TRBD1 (6 bases). CDR3 length: 15 residues. Trimming removed 6 bases from V and 6 bases from J, with 18 bases in between. CDR1 LNHDA and CDR2 SQIVND come from the germline V gene (reference sequence). For the CDR3, the DNA is TGTGCCAGTAGGGAATGGGGTGGACAGAGCAATGAGCAGTTCTTC. The encoded protein is CASREWGGQSNEQFF.

This chain joins TRBV6-2 or TRBV6-3 and TRBJ2-1; 10 bases map to TRBD2. V was pared by 8 bases and J by 9 bases, with 7 bases of the junction left unmatched. The CDR3 has 13 residues. The germline V gene has CDR1 MNHEY and CDR2 SVGEGT. The CDR3 nucleotides read TGTGCCAGCGGGACTAGCGTTTCTCTTGAGCAGTTCTTC. Its translation is CASGTSVSLEQFF.